This TCR beta chain came from a study of blood T cell repertoires in COVID-19. The overall study: COVID-19 samples, acute and convalescent, were from the United States, Italy and Spain. Sources were T cells, B-cell-depleted T cells, or PBMCs; the material itself was cDNA or gDNA.

Seattle's enrolled individuals joined amid active infection and were then monitored longitudinally. The method was immunoSEQ multiplex PCR; TCRdb's version includes in-frame clones alone and lacks a portion of them. The sample has around 150,000 clones; 80% to 90% are singletons. V was trimmed by 4 bases and J by 0 bases, leaving 8 bases between them. CDR3 length equals 15 residues. Germline CDR1 reads SGHRS; CDR2 reads YFSETQ. The sequenced sample was peripheral blood. This TCR derives from a woman between 70 and 85 years old with COVID-19, enrolled during active disease. The rearrangement joins TRBV5-1 to TRBJ2-6; the D is unclear. The CDR3 DNA reads as TGCGCCAGCAGCGTCGTCCGCTCTGGGGCCAACGTCCTGACTTTC. As protein: CASSVVRSGANVLTF.